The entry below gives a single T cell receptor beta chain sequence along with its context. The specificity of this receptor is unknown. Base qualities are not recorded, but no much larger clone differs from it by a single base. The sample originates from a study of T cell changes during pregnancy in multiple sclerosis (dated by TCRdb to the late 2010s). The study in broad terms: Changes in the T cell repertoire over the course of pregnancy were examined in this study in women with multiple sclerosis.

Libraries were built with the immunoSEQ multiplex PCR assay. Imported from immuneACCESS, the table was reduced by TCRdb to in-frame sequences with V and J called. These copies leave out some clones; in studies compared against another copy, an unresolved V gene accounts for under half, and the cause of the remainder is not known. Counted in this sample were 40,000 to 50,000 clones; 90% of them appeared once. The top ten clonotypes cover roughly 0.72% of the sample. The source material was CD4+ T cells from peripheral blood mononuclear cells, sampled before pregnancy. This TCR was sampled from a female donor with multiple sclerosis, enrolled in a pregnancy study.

The DNA sequence reads TGTGCCATCAAGGGGACAGGGGGGGGATATGGCTACACCTTC. Its product reads: CAIKGTGGGYGYTF. In this chain, TRBV10-3 is recombined with TRBJ1-2; the central 11 bases match TRBD1. Spanning cysteine to phenylalanine, the CDR3 consists of 14 amino acids. The entry retains the CDR3 DNA only, 42 bases that are in frame from base 1. The V end gives up 7 bases and the J end 5 bases, leaving 6 bases in the junction not matched to a gene. CDR1 and CDR2, per the germline V gene, are ENHRY and SYGVKD.